A single sample gave rise to the 25 T cell receptor beta chains below, sequenced in a study of graft-versus-host responses after intestinal transplantation. Repertoires were generated with immunoSEQ multiplex PCR, while TCRdb's copy carries only in-frame clones and drops some. The sample has about 14,000 clones, roughly 28% seen once. The sample was alloreactive CD4+ T cells from a mixed lymphocyte reaction culture, taken before intestinal transplant. Subset meaning: CFSE-low proliferating T cells sorted from roughly 6-day pre-transplant mixed lymphocyte reaction (GvH or HvG direction). The origin of the receptors is a human patient who received an intestinal transplant.

This clone was seen a handful of times. The chain carries TRBV15 and TRBJ2-1; D uncertain. Germline V gene lookup returns CDR1 LNHNV and CDR2 YYDKDF (reference sequence). V was cut by 0 bases and J by 8 bases, with 14 bases left in between. The CDR3 spans 15 residues. The CDR3 DNA is TGTGCCACCAGCAGAGATCGGTCACTAATCTATGAGCAGTTCTTC. Amino acids: CATSRDRSLIYEQFF.

V gene TRBV5-4 combines with J gene TRBJ1-6; no firm D call. This CDR3 has 13 residues. The V end lost 1 base, the J end lost 6 bases, and 5 bases lay between the germline ends. Germline values: CDR1 SGHNT, CDR2 YYREEE (reference sequence). The CDR3 DNA reads as TGTGCCAGCAGCTTGAAGGTTAATTCACCCCTCCACTTT. Translating gives CASSLKVNSPLHF.

This chain joins TRBV28 and TRBJ2-7; no definite D call. Per the germline V gene, CDR1 is MDHEN and CDR2 is SYDVKM. V lost 6 bases to trimming and J lost 1 base, with 7 bases between them. The CDR3 is 12 amino acids. This CDR3 is CASRAGSYEQYF. CDR3 nucleotide sequence: TGTGCCAGCAGAGCCGGTTCCTACGAGCAGTACTTC.

A remark on this clone: Just one base apart from a much larger clone, this may be a read error. CDR3 in amino acids: CASSDSIQPQHF. DNA of the CDR3: TGTGCCAGCAGTGACAGCATTCAGCCCCAGCATTTT. The chain couples TRBV2 to TRBJ1-5; D is uncertain. Germline CDR1 SNHLY, CDR2 FYNNEI. The CDR3 has 12 amino acids.

This clone was seen a few times. The chain joins TRBV11-2 to TRBJ2-1; a possible D gene is TRBD1 (5 bases). The germline V gene encodes CDR1 SGHAT and CDR2 FQNNGV. This CDR3 contains 14 residues. Trimming removed 5 bases at V and 3 bases at J, with 11 bases between. The CDR3 DNA follows: TGTGCCAGCAGCCGTCAGGGAAGCTACAATGAGCAGTTCTTC. Its protein product is CASSRQGSYNEQFF.

This clone was seen only a few times. The chain has TRBV28 and TRBJ2-1; TRBD2 matches 11 bases. The CDR3 length is 19 residues. The J segment lost 3 bases and the V segment lost 6 bases, leaving 16 bases of the junction unmatched. Germline CDR1 reads MDHEN; CDR2 reads SYDVKM. The CDR3 loop reads CASRGGVSGRAFYYNEQFF. DNA for the CDR3: TGTGCCAGCAGAGGGGGGGTTAGCGGGAGGGCCTTCTACTACAATGAGCAGTTCTTC.

This clone was counted between two and nine times. The chain recombines TRBV19 with TRBJ1-5; perhaps TRBD1 as D (5 bases). This CDR3 has 14 residues. Germline lookup yields CDR1 LNHDA and CDR2 SQIVND (reference sequence). V lost 6 bases, J lost 1 base, and 10 bases lay in between. CDR3 loop: CASSQDRSNQPQHF. The CDR3 DNA reads as TGTGCCAGTAGCCAAGACAGAAGCAATCAGCCCCAGCATTTT.

This clone was detected a few times. The genes are TRBV5-1 and TRBJ1-5; D is unresolved. V dropped 4 bases and J dropped 4 bases, with 12 bases sitting between them. The CDR3 extends over 14 amino acids. Germline V gene data show CDR1 as SGHRS and CDR2 as YFSETQ. The CDR3 coding sequence is TGCGCCAGCAGCCACGATGCGCAAAATCAGCCCCAGCATTTT. It codes for CASSHDAQNQPQHF. The whole variable domain, filled in from reference TRBV5-1 and TRBJ1-5, reads KAGVTQTPRYLIKTRGQQVTLSCSPISGHRSVSWYQQTPGQGLQFLFEYFSETQRNKGNFPGRFSGRQFSNSRSEMNVSTLELGDSALYLCASSHDAQNQPQHFGDGTRLSIL.

The J gene is TRBJ1-3, the V gene TRBV28; 8 positions match TRBD1. V trimming: 2 bases; J trimming: 5 bases; junction bases outside the gene matches: 2. This CDR3 has 14 amino acids. Germline V gene data show CDR1 as MDHEN and CDR2 as SYDVKM. CDR3 residues: CASSLQGARNTIYF. As DNA, the CDR3 is TGTGCCAGCAGTTTACAGGGGGCGCGAAACACCATATATTTT.

The chain recombines TRBV11-1 with TRBJ1-3; D is perhaps TRBD1 (6 bases). Germline loops: CDR1 SGHAT, CDR2 FQDESV (reference sequence). The CDR3 has 15 amino acids. V lost 4 bases and J 0 bases, leaving 10 bases between the germline ends. CDR3 loop: CASSSDRISGNTIYF. CDR3 coding DNA: TGTGCCAGCAGCTCGGACAGAATCTCTGGAAACACCATATATTTT.

This clone is medium-sized by share. The V gene is TRBV18, the J gene TRBJ1-3; the match to TRBD1 covers 7 bases. Germline loops: CDR1 KGHSH, CDR2 LQKENI. The CDR3 covers 18 residues. After removal of 3 bases from V and 0 bases from J, the junction contained 11 bases not matched to a gene. The CDR3 here is CASSPDRTGWSSGNTIYF. The CDR3 region has the DNA TGTGCCAGCTCACCCGATAGGACAGGTTGGAGCTCTGGAAACACCATATATTTT.

The chain is built from TRBV29-1 and TRBJ2-4, with D perhaps TRBD2 (6 bases). Trimming cost V 7 bases and J 7 bases, with 11 bases left between them. This CDR3 has 11 residues. Germline CDR1 is SQVTM and CDR2 is ANQGSEA. This CDR3 reads CSGRGRNIQYF. Written as DNA, the CDR3 is TGCAGCGGTCGGGGGAGGAACATTCAGTACTTC.

Within the sample, this clone is medium-sized (0.01 to 0.1%). The chain couples TRBV21-1 to TRBJ1-3; TRBD1, the table's D call, lacks a check against the DNA. TRBV21-1 is shown as a pseudogene. There are 17 residues in the CDR3. The CDR3 nucleotides read TGTGCCAGCCTCGGTAGTCAGGTCCAAGCCTCTGGAAACACCATATATTTT. It yields the protein CASLGSQVQASGNTIYF.

The V call is TRBV6-4, the J call TRBJ2-5; perhaps TRBD2 as D (5 bases). The V end lost 6 bases, the J end lost 5 bases, and 13 bases lay between the germline ends. Germline CDR1 and CDR2: MRHNA and SNTAGT. There are 13 residues in the CDR3. CDR3 region: CASSLSRGETQYF. CDR3 in DNA: TGTGCCAGCAGCCTGAGTCGGGGTGAGACCCAGTACTTC.

This sequence joins TRBV20-1 and TRBJ1-2, with D unresolved. Trimming shortened V by 3 bases and J by 4 bases, and 3 bases separated the two germline ends. Germline V lookup: CDR1 DFQATT, CDR2 SNEGSKA (reference sequence). The CDR3 totals 10 residues. CDR3 DNA sequence: TGCAGTGCTAGTTCCTATGGCTACACCTTC. It encodes CSASSYGYTF.

This clone was observed a few times. The V gene is TRBV27, the J gene TRBJ2-7; a weak D match, TRBD1 (6 bases). This CDR3 comprises 13 residues. CDR1 and CDR2 (germline): MNHEY, SMNVEV (reference sequence). For the CDR3, the DNA is TGTGCAGCCCCGCAAAAGGGGGAATACGAGCAGTACTTC. This translates into CAAPQKGEYEQYF.

About this clone itself: This may be a read error: a much more frequent sequence differs by one nucleotide. This chain links TRBV7-2 with TRBJ2-2; 9 nucleotides match TRBD2. Germline V gene data show CDR1 as SGHTA and CDR2 as FQGNSA. This CDR3 has 16 amino acids. This CDR3 reads CASSLGLAANTGEPFF. The DNA of the CDR3 is TGTGCCAGCAGCTTAGGACTAGCGGCGAACACCGGGGAGCCGTTTTTT. Supplemented by reference TRBV7-2 and TRBJ2-2, the full variable domain reads GAGVSQSPSNKVTEKGKDVELRCDPISGHTALYWYRQSLGQGLEFLIYFQGNSAPDKSGLPSDRFSAERTGGSVSTLTIQRTQQEDSAVYLCASSLGLAANTGEPFFGEGSRLTVL.

This clone came up a few times. This chain connects TRBV6-5 to TRBJ2-7; tentatively, D is TRBD2 (5 bases). The CDR3 spans 11 residues. Germline V gene sequence: CDR1 MNHEY, CDR2 SVGAGI. V lost 5 bases to trimming and J lost 3 bases, with 5 bases between them. The CDR3 region is CASSEGYEQYF. CDR3 DNA sequence: TGTGCCAGCAGTGAGGGCTACGAGCAGTACTTC.

J is TRBJ2-2 and V is TRBV6-5; D not resolved. Deletions cut 4 bases from V and 1 base from J, with 7 bases between. Per germline, CDR1 MNHEY and CDR2 SVGAGI. This CDR3 spans 14 amino acids. CDR3 sequence: CASSLIENTGELFF. DNA for the CDR3: TGTGCCAGCAGTTTGATCGAGAACACCGGGGAGCTGTTTTTT.

This chain joins TRBV7-9 and TRBJ2-1, with 11 bases that match TRBD2. The ends lost 8 bases at V and 2 bases at J; junction bases unmatched: 8. CDR3 length equals 16 residues. The germline CDR1 and CDR2 sequences are SEHNR and FQNEAQ (reference sequence). The CDR3, as DNA: TGTGCCAGCTGCGAGGCACTAGCGGGGGCCTACAATGAGCAGTTCTTC. Encoded protein: CASCEALAGAYNEQFF. The complete variable domain, with remaining parts taken from reference TRBV7-9 and TRBJ2-1, reads DTGVSQNPRHKITKRGQNVTFRCDPISEHNRLYWYRQTLGQGPEFLTYFQNEAQLEKSRLLSDRFSAERPKGSFSTLEIQRTEQGDSAMYLCASCEALAGAYNEQFFGPGTRLTVL.

The CDR3 is CASSYPGQGNEKLFF. Written as DNA, the CDR3 is TGTGCCAGCAGTTACCCGGGACAGGGGAATGAAAAACTGTTTTTT. The chain combines TRBV6-5 with TRBJ1-4; TRBD1 matches 10 bases. The CDR3 totals 15 residues. Germline lookup yields CDR1 MNHEY and CDR2 SVGAGI. V shed 2 bases, J shed 5 bases, and the junction held 2 bases outside the gene matches.

This clone has more than one count but fewer than ten. The chain has TRBV6-1 and TRBJ2-1, with D tentatively TRBD2 (6 bases). Germline lookup yields CDR1 MNHNS and CDR2 SASEGT. The CDR3 is 15 amino acids. Trimming pared 8 bases from V and 0 bases from J, leaving 14 bases between. The CDR3 spells CASSSQGGSYNEQFF. CDR3 nucleotides: TGTGCCAGCTCTTCTCAGGGAGGCTCCTACAATGAGCAGTTCTTC.

This clone came up a few times. The V gene is TRBV6-6, the J gene TRBJ2-5; D is ambiguous. With 0 bases removed from V and 5 bases from J, the gap between germline ends came to 1 base. CDR1 is MNHNY, CDR2 SVGAGI, per germline (reference sequence). The CDR3 is 11 residues long. CDR3 in amino acids: CASSYSETQYF. The CDR3 region has the DNA TGTGCCAGCAGTTACTCGGAGACCCAGTACTTC.

In this sample, this clone is medium-sized (0.01 to 0.1%). The chain links TRBV15 to TRBJ2-7; TRBD1 matches 10 bases. CDR1 is LNHNV and CDR2 is YYDKDF in the germline V gene (reference sequence). With 0 bases clipped from V and 5 bases from J, the junction kept 13 bases outside the gene matches. The CDR3 extends over 18 amino acids. CDR3 amino acids: CATSRDLLRQGALDEQYF. In nucleotides, the CDR3 is TGTGCCACCAGCAGAGACCTCTTAAGACAGGGGGCGTTGGACGAGCAGTACTTC. The full variable domain, in which reference TRBV15 and TRBJ2-7 provide the parts outside the CDR3, is DAMVIQNPRYQVTQFGKPVTLSCSQTLNHNVMYWYQQKSSQAPKLLFHYYDKDFNNEADTPDNFQSRRPNTSFCFLDIRSPGLGDTAMYLCATSRDLLRQGALDEQYFGPGTRLTVT.

By share, this clone counts as medium-sized. V and J are TRBV7-8 and TRBJ1-1; no clear D. The CDR3 covers 15 residues. Trimming removed 2 bases at V and 0 bases at J, with 10 bases between. Germline CDR1 reads SGHVS; CDR2 reads FQNEAQ. The CDR3: CASSLRAQLNTEAFF. For the CDR3, the DNA is TGTGCCAGCAGCTTAAGGGCACAGCTGAACACTGAAGCTTTCTTT.